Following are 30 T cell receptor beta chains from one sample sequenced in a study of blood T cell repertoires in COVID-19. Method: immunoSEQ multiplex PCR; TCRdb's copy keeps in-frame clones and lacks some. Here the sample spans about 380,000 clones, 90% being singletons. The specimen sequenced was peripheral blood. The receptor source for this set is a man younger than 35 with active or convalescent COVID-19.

CDR3 in DNA: TGTGCCAGCAGTTTTAGAAACCCCGGTGGAAACACCATATATTTT. Translation: CASSFRNPGGNTIYF. The chain employs TRBV28 and TRBJ1-3; D ambiguous. The V and J ends lost 3 bases and 3 bases respectively, with 12 bases between them. In germline, CDR1 is MDHEN, CDR2 SYDVKM. The CDR3 contains 15 residues.

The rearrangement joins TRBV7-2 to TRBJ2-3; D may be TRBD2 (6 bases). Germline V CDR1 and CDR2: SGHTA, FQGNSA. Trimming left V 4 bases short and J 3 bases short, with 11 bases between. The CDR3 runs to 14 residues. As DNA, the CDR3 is TGTGCCAGCAGCTCCTGGGCGGGGACAGATACGCAGTATTTT. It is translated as CASSSWAGTDTQYF.

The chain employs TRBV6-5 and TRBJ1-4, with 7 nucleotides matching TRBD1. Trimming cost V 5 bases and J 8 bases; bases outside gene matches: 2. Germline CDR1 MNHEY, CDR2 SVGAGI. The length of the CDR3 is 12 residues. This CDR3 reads CASSRGREKLFF. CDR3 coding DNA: TGTGCCAGCAGTAGGGGGCGAGAAAAACTGTTTTTT.

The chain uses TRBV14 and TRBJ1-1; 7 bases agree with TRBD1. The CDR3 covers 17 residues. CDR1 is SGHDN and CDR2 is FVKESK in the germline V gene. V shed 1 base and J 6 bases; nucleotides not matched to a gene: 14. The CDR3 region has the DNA TGTGCCAGCAGCCAAGTGAAGGGGGCGAGGTTCTGGGCTGAAGCTTTCTTT. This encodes CASSQVKGARFWAEAFF.

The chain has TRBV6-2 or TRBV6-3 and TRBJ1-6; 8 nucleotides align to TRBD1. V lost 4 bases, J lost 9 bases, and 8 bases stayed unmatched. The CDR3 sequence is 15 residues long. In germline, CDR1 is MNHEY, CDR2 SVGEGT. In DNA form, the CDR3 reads TGTGCCAGCAGTTTTGGACAGGGAGGCGGTTCACCCCTCCACTTT. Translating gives CASSFGQGGGSPLHF.

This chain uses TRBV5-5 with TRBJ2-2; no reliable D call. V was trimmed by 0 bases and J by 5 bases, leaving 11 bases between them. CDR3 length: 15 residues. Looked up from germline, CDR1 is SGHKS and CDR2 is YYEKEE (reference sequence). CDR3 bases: TGTGCCAGCAGCTTGGTTGCAGGTGGGACCGGGGAGCTGTTTTTT. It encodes CASSLVAGGTGELFF.

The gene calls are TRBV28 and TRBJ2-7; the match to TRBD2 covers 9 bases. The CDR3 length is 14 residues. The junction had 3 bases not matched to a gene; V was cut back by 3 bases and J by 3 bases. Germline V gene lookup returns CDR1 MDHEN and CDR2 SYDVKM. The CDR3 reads CASSLVAGDYEQYF. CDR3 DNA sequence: TGTGCCAGCAGTTTGGTAGCGGGAGACTACGAGCAGTACTTC.

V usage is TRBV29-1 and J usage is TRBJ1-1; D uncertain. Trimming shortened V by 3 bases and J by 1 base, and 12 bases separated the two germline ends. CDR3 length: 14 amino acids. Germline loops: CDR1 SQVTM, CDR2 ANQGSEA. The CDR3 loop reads CSVEGRSENTEAFF. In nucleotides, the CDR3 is TGCAGCGTTGAGGGCAGATCCGAGAACACTGAAGCTTTCTTT.

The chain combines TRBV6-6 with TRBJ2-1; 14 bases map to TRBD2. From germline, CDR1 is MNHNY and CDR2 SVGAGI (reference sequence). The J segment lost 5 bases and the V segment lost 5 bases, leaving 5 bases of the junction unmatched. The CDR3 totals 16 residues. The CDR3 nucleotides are TGTGCCAGCAGTCGACTAGCGGGAGGGAAACACAATGAGCAGTTCTTC. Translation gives CASSRLAGGKHNEQFF.

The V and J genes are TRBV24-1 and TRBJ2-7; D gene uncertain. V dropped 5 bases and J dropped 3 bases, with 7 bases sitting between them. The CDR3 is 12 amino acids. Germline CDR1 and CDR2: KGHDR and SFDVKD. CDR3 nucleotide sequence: TGTGCCACCAGTGGCGCTGGCTACGAGCAGTACTTC. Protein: CATSGAGYEQYF.

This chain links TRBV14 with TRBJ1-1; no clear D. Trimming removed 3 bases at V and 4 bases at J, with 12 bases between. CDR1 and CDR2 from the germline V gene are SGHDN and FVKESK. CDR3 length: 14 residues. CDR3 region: CASSHSGQFTEAFF. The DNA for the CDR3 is TGTGCCAGCAGCCATAGTGGGCAGTTCACTGAAGCTTTCTTT.

Here the CDR3 reads CASSPVQSVNTEAFF. DNA for the CDR3: TGTGCCAGCTCACCAGTTCAGAGCGTGAACACTGAAGCTTTCTTT. The gene calls are TRBV18 and TRBJ1-1; D gene ambiguous. Between the trimmed V and J ends, which lost 2 bases and 0 bases, there was a span of 10 bases. CDR3 length equals 15 residues. Germline lookup yields CDR1 KGHSH and CDR2 LQKENI.

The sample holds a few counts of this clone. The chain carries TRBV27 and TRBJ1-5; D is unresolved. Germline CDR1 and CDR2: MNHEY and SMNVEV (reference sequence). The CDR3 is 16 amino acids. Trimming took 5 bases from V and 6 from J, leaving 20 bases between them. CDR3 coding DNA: TGTGCCAGCAGTCGAACGGGGATTCGGGCTGGTCAGCCCCAGCATTTT. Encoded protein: CASSRTGIRAGQPQHF.

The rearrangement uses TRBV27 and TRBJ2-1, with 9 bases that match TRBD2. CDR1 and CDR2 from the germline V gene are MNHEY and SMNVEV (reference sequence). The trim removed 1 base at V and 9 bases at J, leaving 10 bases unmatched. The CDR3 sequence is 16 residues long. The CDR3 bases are TGTGCCAGCAGTTTATTCCCTAGCGGGACTTTCAGTGAGCAGTTCTTC. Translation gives CASSLFPSGTFSEQFF.

The CDR3 nucleotides are TGTGCCAGCAGTTTCTTTTCACACCGGGAGTTCAATGGCTACACCTTC. This translates into CASSFFSHREFNGYTF. This sequence joins TRBV28 and TRBJ1-2; D is uncertain. CDR3 length equals 16 residues. Germline loops: CDR1 MDHEN, CDR2 SYDVKM. Trimming pared 3 bases from V and 6 bases from J, leaving 20 bases between.

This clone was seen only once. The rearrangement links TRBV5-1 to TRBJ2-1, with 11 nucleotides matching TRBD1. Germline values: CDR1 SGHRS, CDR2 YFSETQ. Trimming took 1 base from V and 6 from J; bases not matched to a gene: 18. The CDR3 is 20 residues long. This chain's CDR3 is CASSLWSSGTGGTLGNEQFF. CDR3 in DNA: TGCGCCAGCAGCTTGTGGAGTTCCGGGACAGGGGGTACTTTAGGCAATGAGCAGTTCTTC.

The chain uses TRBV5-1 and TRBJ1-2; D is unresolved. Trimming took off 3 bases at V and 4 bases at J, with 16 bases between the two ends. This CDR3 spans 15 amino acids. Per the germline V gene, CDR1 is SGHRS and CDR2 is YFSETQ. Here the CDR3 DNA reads TGCGCCAGCAGCTCTGCGGGAGGGTCTATCTATGGCTACACCTTC. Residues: CASSSAGGSIYGYTF. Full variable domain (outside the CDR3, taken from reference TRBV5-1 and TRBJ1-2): KAGVTQTPRYLIKTRGQQVTLSCSPISGHRSVSWYQQTPGQGLQFLFEYFSETQRNKGNFPGRFSGRQFSNSRSEMNVSTLELGDSALYLCASSSAGGSIYGYTFGSGTRLTVV.

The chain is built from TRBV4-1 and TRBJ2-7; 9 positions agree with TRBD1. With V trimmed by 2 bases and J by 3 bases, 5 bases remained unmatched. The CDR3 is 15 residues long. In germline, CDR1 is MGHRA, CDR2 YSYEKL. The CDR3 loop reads CASSQLGQGGYEQYF. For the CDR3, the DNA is TGCGCCAGCAGCCAATTGGGACAGGGTGGCTACGAGCAGTACTTC.

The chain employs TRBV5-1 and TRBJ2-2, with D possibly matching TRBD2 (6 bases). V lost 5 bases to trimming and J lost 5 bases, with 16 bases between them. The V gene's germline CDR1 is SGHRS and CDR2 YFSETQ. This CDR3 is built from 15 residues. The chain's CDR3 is CASSRDPGGTGELFF. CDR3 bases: TGCGCCAGCAGTCGAGATCCCGGAGGGACCGGGGAGCTGTTTTTT.

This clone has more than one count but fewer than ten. The CDR3 protein is CASSAQPGTGGTEAFF. CDR3 nucleotide sequence: TGTGCCAGCAGCGCCCAACCCGGGACAGGGGGCACTGAAGCTTTCTTT. This chain connects TRBV9 to TRBJ1-1; 11 bases align to TRBD1. CDR1 SGDLS and CDR2 YYNGEE come from the germline V gene. V lost 3 bases and J lost 4; bases outside the gene matches: 8. This CDR3 spans 16 amino acids.

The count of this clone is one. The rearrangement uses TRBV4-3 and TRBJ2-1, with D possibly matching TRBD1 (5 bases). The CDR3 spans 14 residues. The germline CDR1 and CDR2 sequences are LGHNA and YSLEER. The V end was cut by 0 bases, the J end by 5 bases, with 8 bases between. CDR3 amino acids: CASSQDIRDNEQFF. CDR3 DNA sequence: TGCGCCAGCAGCCAAGATATCAGGGACAATGAGCAGTTCTTC.

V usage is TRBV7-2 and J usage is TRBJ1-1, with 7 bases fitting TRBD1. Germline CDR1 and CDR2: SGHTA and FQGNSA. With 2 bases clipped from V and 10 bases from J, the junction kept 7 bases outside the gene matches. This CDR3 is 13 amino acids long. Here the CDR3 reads CASSLRLTGRAFF. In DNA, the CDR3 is TGTGCCAGCAGCTTAAGGTTGACAGGGAGAGCTTTCTTT.

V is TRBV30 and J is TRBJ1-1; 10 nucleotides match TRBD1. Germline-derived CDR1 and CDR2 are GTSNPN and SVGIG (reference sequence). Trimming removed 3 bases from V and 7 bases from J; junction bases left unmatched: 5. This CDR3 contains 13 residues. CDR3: CAWRGQGSGEAFF. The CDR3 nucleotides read TGTGCCTGGAGGGGACAGGGGAGCGGTGAAGCTTTCTTT.

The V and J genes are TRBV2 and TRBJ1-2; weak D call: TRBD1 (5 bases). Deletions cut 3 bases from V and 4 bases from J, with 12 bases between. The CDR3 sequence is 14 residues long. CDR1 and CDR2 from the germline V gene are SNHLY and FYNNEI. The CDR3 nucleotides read TGTGCCAGCAGTGAGCGGGGGTCTAGCTATGGCTACACCTTC. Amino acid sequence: CASSERGSSYGYTF.

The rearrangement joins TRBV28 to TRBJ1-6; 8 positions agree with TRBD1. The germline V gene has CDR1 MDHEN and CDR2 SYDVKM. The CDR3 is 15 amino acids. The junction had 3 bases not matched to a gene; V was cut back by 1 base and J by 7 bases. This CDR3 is CASSLSRQGNSPLHF. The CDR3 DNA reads TGTGCCAGCAGTTTATCACGACAGGGGAATTCACCCCTCCACTTT.

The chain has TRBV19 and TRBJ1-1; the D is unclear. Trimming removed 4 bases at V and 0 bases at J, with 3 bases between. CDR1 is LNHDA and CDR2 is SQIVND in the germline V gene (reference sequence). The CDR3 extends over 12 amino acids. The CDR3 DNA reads TGTGCCAGTAGTAGGCTGAACACTGAAGCTTTCTTT. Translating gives CASSRLNTEAFF.

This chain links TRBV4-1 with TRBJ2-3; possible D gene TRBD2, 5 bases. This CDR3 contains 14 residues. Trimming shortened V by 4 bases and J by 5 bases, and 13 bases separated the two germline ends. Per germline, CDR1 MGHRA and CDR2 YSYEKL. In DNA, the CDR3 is TGCGCCAGCAGCCCCGACCCTGGGAGAGATACGCAGTATTTT. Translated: CASSPDPGRDTQYF.

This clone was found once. The CDR3 region is CASSLGAVYEQYF. CDR3 sequence (DNA): TGTGCCAGCAGCTTAGGGGCAGTCTACGAGCAGTACTTC. The V gene is TRBV11-2, the J gene TRBJ2-7; D gene ambiguous. This CDR3 is 13 amino acids long. CDR1 is SGHAT and CDR2 is FQNNGV in the germline V gene. V dropped 1 base and J dropped 3 bases, with 7 bases sitting between them.

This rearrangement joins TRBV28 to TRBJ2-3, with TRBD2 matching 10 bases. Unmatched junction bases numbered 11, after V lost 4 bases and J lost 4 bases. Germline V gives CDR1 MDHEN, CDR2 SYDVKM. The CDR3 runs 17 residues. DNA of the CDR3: TGTGCCAGCAGTTCCAAGCAAGCGGGAGGGCCCCCAGATACGCAGTATTTT. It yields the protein CASSSKQAGGPPDTQYF.

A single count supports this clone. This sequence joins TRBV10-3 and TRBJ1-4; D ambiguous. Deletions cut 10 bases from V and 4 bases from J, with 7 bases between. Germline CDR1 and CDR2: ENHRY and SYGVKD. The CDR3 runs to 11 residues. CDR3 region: CATRGNEKLFF. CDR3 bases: TGTGCCACCCGGGGTAATGAAAAACTGTTTTTT.